This T cell receptor beta chain was sequenced for a study of T cell responses to AZD1222 COVID-19 vaccine (dated by TCRdb to the early 2020s). About the investigation overall: AZD1222 recipients whose second dose came at about 4 weeks and those whose second dose came at about 12 weeks were combined into one group, since spike-specific TCR depth and breadth did not differ between the two schedules. A total of 240 or so trial participants underwent TCR sequencing, of whom under 220 had received two doses of AZD1222 and approximately 26 had received two doses of the MenACWY control vaccine. Trial participants were enrolled by age into subgroups of 18-55, 56-69 and 70-plus years, and about 150, 27 and 61 TCR-sequenced participants, respectively, were included in these subgroups. The paper's findings and limits, for the study overall: The 56-69-year group was small, and its depth increase did not reach significance, likely because of low power. Epitopes outside the regions mutated in the B.1.351 and B.1.1.7 variants were reportedly recognized by nearly half of the unique spike-specific TCRs. A significant rise in spike-specific TCR breadth and depth was observed after two AZD1222 doses relative to day 0 and relative to MenACWY recipients. The vaccine-associated CD4 TCRs covered the entire spike protein, and the dominant responses fell in regions 160-218 and 743-854. Participants were mostly white British, with more females than males. The authors suggested clonal diversity may have been underestimated. Because no samples from the day 14 peak response were available, repertoires could be characterized only after the peak T cell response. Only five or six AZD1222 recipients were SARS-CoV-2 seropositive at baseline, limiting conclusions about previously exposed vaccinees.

Comment on this clone: Its recognized antigen is unknown. Per-base qualities were not stored, and no clone one base away is much larger.

This specimen's time point label, per the study, means: baseline before first vaccination. The vaccinee samples were drawn from two UK trials, COV001 and COV002, one of which was a single-blind randomized controlled phase 2/3 trial testing AZD1222 (ChAdOx1 nCoV-19) in healthy adults. For TCRbeta chain sequencing, PBMC samples from trial participants were taken at day 0 and at day 28 after the second dose. The CDR3 regions of human TCRbeta chains were analyzed by immunosequencing. The study's processing was this. Repertoire TCRs were matched against a reference library of SARS-CoV-2-specific TCRs generated with the MIRA antigen-specificity platform. Breadth was defined as the fraction of unique TCRs that were SARS-CoV-2-associated, and depth was defined as the fraction of total T cells that were SARS-CoV-2-associated. Using the MIRA data, each spike-specific TCR was assigned both to the spike region to which the TCR was reactive and to a CD4 or CD8 class. Log10-transformed breadth and depth values were compared by one-way ANOVA with Sidak's multiple comparisons tests. Held by TCRdb, this immuneACCESS table contains in-frame sequences only and omits some clones. Under half of the omission traces to an unresolved V gene where checked; the cause of the rest is unknown. V, J and clone size are those of that table, while D and trimming were read from the DNA. The sample records about 110,000 clones, roughly nine tenths of which are singletons. 3.5% to 5% of the sample is held by the ten biggest clonotypes.

Sequences LGHDT (CDR1) and YNNKEL (CDR2) are obtained from the germline V gene (reference sequence). The CDR3, from cysteine to phenylalanine, totals 14 residues. The DNA shown is the 42-base CDR3, in frame from base 1. Compared with germline, V lacks 4 bases and J lacks 4 bases; bases without a gene match: 6. The TCR comes from an adult in good health. The chain joins TRBV3-1 (or the pseudogene TRBV3-2) to TRBJ1-2; the junction holds 7 bases that match TRBD1. The sequencing here drew on peripheral blood, taken on day 0 of AZD1222 vaccination. CDR3 region: CASSRRQGGYGYTF. The sequenced DNA: TGTGCCAGCAGCCGCCGACAGGGAGGCTATGGCTACACCTTC.